Each of the 31 T cell receptor beta chains below was sequenced from the same sample in a study of blood T cell repertoires in COVID-19. Sequenced by immunoSEQ multiplex PCR; TCRdb stores in-frame clones only, minus some. The sample lists around 260,000 clones, roughly 90% occurring once. Material for sequencing was peripheral blood. These receptors were obtained from a man aged 55 to 70 who had recovered from COVID-19.

This clone was recorded once. This sequence joins TRBV5-1 and TRBJ2-1, with 10 positions matching TRBD1. This CDR3 spans 18 amino acids. The V segment lost 4 bases and the J segment 4 bases; nucleotides outside the gene matches: 14. Germline V lookup: CDR1 SGHRS, CDR2 YFSETQ. CDR3 region: CASSPTTGGVSVYNEQFF. The CDR3 nucleotides are TGCGCCAGCAGCCCTACGACAGGGGGCGTCTCGGTGTACAATGAGCAGTTCTTC.

The CDR3 DNA follows: TGTGCGAGCGGGGAGACCGGACAGGCTTGGGTACTTCAGCCCCAGCATTTT. Protein: CASGETGQAWVLQPQHF. The gene calls are TRBV11-2 and TRBJ1-5, with 7 bases fitting TRBD1. This CDR3 region has 17 residues. Germline CDR1 SGHAT, CDR2 FQNNGV.

The chain recombines TRBV5-6 with TRBJ1-2; 7 positions agree with TRBD1. V lost 4 bases, J lost 7 bases, and 13 bases stayed unmatched. Germline values: CDR1 SGHDT, CDR2 YYEEEE. CDR3 length: 15 residues. CDR3 in DNA: TGTGCCAGCAGCCGAGTCCCGGGACAGAGCCGTGGCTACACCTTC. Translation: CASSRVPGQSRGYTF.

The chain employs TRBV7-2 and TRBJ1-2; maybe TRBD1 (5 bases). Trimming left V 2 bases short and J 7 bases short, with 11 bases between. Germline CDR1 is SGHTA and CDR2 is FQGNSA. The length of the CDR3 is 13 residues. In DNA, the CDR3 is TGTGCCAGCAGCTTACAGGGATACAGTGGCTACACCTTC. Protein: CASSLQGYSGYTF.

The V gene is TRBV25-1, the J gene TRBJ1-2; D gene uncertain. The CDR3 contains 15 residues. Germline V gene lookup returns CDR1 MGHDK and CDR2 SYGVNS. V lost 4 bases, J lost 3 bases, and 15 bases lay in between. CDR3 region: CASSGIRGDDYGYTF. In DNA form, the CDR3 reads TGTGCCAGCAGTGGGATTCGGGGAGATGACTATGGCTACACCTTC.

J is TRBJ1-6 and V is TRBV5-1; D ambiguous. The length of the CDR3 is 13 residues. The ends were cut back, 4 bases at V and 10 bases at J, with 12 bases in the middle. The germline gives CDR1 SGHRS, CDR2 YFSETQ. CDR3 sequence (DNA): TGCGCCAGCAGCACCGAGGGTAGCTCACCCCTCCACTTT. The encoded protein is CASSTEGSSPLHF. The full variable domain, rest sourced from reference TRBV5-1 and TRBJ1-6, is KAGVTQTPRYLIKTRGQQVTLSCSPISGHRSVSWYQQTPGQGLQFLFEYFSETQRNKGNFPGRFSGRQFSNSRSEMNVSTLELGDSALYLCASSTEGSSPLHFGNGTRLTVT.

This sequence joins TRBV6-2 or TRBV6-3 and TRBJ2-5, with D perhaps TRBD2 (6 bases). The germline V and J ends were trimmed by 2 bases and 4 bases, with 11 bases remaining between them. CDR1 is MNHEY and CDR2 is SVGEGT in the germline V gene. The CDR3 totals 14 residues. CDR3 loop: CASSYRLGGETQYF. CDR3 nucleotides: TGTGCCAGCAGTTACCGGTTGGGAGGAGAGACCCAGTACTTC.

This chain links TRBV27 with TRBJ2-2, with 7 bases aligning to TRBD2. The CDR3 is made up of 17 amino acids. The J segment lost 5 bases and the V segment lost 2 bases, leaving 11 bases of the junction unmatched. The germline gives CDR1 MNHEY, CDR2 SMNVEV (reference sequence). The CDR3 bases are TGTGCCAGCAGTTTAGGTCCGGTAGCGGGCGCTACCGGGGAGCTGTTTTTT. It translates to CASSLGPVAGATGELFF.

This sequence joins TRBV19 and TRBJ1-5, with 7 bases that match TRBD1. Germline assignment: CDR1 LNHDA and CDR2 SQIVND (reference sequence). V trimming: 5 bases; J trimming: 2 bases; junction bases outside the gene matches: 6. The length of the CDR3 is 15 residues. CDR3 sequence reads: CASSLGQGGNQPQHF. DNA of the CDR3: TGTGCCAGTAGTCTGGGGCAGGGGGGCAATCAGCCCCAGCATTTT.

V gene TRBV4-2 combines with J gene TRBJ1-2; a weak D match, TRBD1 (6 bases). Germline CDR1 reads LGHNA; CDR2 reads YNFKEQ. Trimming removed 0 bases at V and 4 bases at J, with 12 bases between. The CDR3 spans 15 residues. In DNA, the CDR3 is TGTGCCAGCAGCCAAGAGAGGCAGGGGAGCTATGGCTACACCTTC. Protein: CASSQERQGSYGYTF.

The chain employs TRBV7-9 and TRBJ1-3; no clear D gene. Germline lookup yields CDR1 SEHNR and CDR2 FQNEAQ (reference sequence). CDR3 size: 13 residues. V lost 4 bases and J lost 7, with 11 bases in between. DNA of the CDR3: TGTGCCAGCAGCTCCCCCTTAAGCAACACCATATATTTT. It yields the protein CASSSPLSNTIYF.

The J gene is TRBJ2-1, the V gene TRBV5-1; TRBD2 aligns across 11 bases. The germline V gene has CDR1 SGHRS and CDR2 YFSETQ. The CDR3 extends over 15 amino acids. The junction had 7 bases not matched to a gene; V was cut back by 3 bases and J by 8 bases. The CDR3 DNA follows: TGCGCCAGCAGCTCCCCTAGCGGGGGGCATGATGAGCAGTTCTTC. Translating gives CASSSPSGGHDEQFF.

The V and J genes are TRBV9 and TRBJ1-2, with 9 bases that match TRBD1. V was clipped by 4 bases and J by 7 bases; unmatched bases: 11. CDR1 is SGDLS and CDR2 is YYNGEE in the germline V gene. The CDR3 spans 15 residues. CDR3: CASSLYDRGVGGYTF. The CDR3 coding sequence is TGTGCCAGCAGCCTATATGACAGGGGGGTGGGTGGCTACACCTTC.

The rearrangement links TRBV7-9 to TRBJ1-1; tentative D call: TRBD1 (6 bases). Between the trimmed V and J ends, which lost 10 bases and 7 bases, there was a span of 13 bases. Germline loops: CDR1 SEHNR, CDR2 FQNEAQ (reference sequence). This CDR3 has 11 residues. Here the CDR3 DNA reads TGTGCCACAAACAGGGAGGGTGAAGCTTTCTTT. Its protein is CATNREGEAFF.

This clone was counted between two and nine times. This chain links TRBV5-6 with TRBJ2-5; D gene unclear. Trimming took off 1 base at V and 1 base at J, with 8 bases between the two ends. The germline V gene has CDR1 SGHDT and CDR2 YYEEEE. CDR3 length equals 14 residues. For the CDR3, the DNA is TGTGCCAGCAGCTTGTTCAGTTCCCAAGAGACCCAGTACTTC. It encodes CASSLFSSQETQYF.

V gene TRBV9 combines with J gene TRBJ2-3; 9 positions match TRBD1. The CDR3 is 14 residues long. Germline CDR1 is SGDLS and CDR2 is YYNGEE. The J segment lost 5 bases and the V segment lost 4 bases, leaving 5 bases of the junction unmatched. CDR3 amino acids: CASSSGQGRDTQYF. The CDR3 nucleotides read TGTGCCAGCAGCTCGGGACAGGGAAGAGATACGCAGTATTTT.

This rearrangement joins TRBV11-2 to TRBJ1-1, with D possibly being TRBD1 (5 bases). Germline V CDR1 and CDR2: SGHAT, FQNNGV. The CDR3 consists of 16 residues. V was clipped by 5 bases and J by 4 bases, with 20 bases between them. Written as DNA, the CDR3 is TGTGCCAGCAGCCCCTCAGTAGGGACTCGTAGCACTGAAGCTTTCTTT. Its protein product is CASSPSVGTRSTEAFF.

The J gene is TRBJ2-7, the V gene TRBV5-1; 9 bases line up with TRBD1. Germline V gives CDR1 SGHRS, CDR2 YFSETQ. CDR3 length equals 16 residues. J was trimmed by 6 bases and V by 3 bases; bases with no gene match: 13. DNA for the CDR3: TGCGCCAGCAGCTGGGGACAGGGCCTTTTGGCATCCGAGCAGTACTTC. It translates to CASSWGQGLLASEQYF. Together with reference TRBV5-1 and TRBJ2-7, the CDR3 gives the full variable domain: KAGVTQTPRYLIKTRGQQVTLSCSPISGHRSVSWYQQTPGQGLQFLFEYFSETQRNKGNFPGRFSGRQFSNSRSEMNVSTLELGDSALYLCASSWGQGLLASEQYFGPGTRLTVT.

The chain employs TRBV27 and TRBJ2-5, with 11 bases fitting TRBD2. The germline CDR1 and CDR2 sequences are MNHEY and SMNVEV (reference sequence). The CDR3 contains 16 residues. Losses at the gene ends were 6 bases for V and 1 base for J; bases not matched to a gene: 7. The CDR3 DNA is TGTGCCAGCAGACCCCTAGCGGGGGGTTCCCAAGAGACCCAGTACTTC. Encoded protein: CASRPLAGGSQETQYF.

The V gene is TRBV11-3, the J gene TRBJ2-1, with 8 bases matching TRBD1. The CDR3 has 16 amino acids. The V gene end was trimmed by 4 bases and the J gene end by 8 bases; junction bases not matched to a gene: 13. From germline, CDR1 is SGHNT and CDR2 YENEEA. The CDR3 sequence: CASSSRTGPRADEQFF. CDR3 nucleotides: TGTGCCAGCAGCTCTCGGACAGGGCCCCGGGCAGATGAGCAGTTCTTC.

The rearrangement links TRBV3-1 (or the pseudogene TRBV3-2) to TRBJ2-5; D unresolved. Germline V gives CDR1 LGHDT, CDR2 YNNKEL (reference sequence). Trimming pared 3 bases from V and 5 bases from J, leaving 16 bases between. There are 15 residues in the CDR3. The DNA of the CDR3 is TGTGCCAGCAGCCAGGTCTCAGCGTATAGGGAGACCCAGTACTTC. This encodes CASSQVSAYRETQYF.

This chain links TRBV18 with TRBJ1-2, with no clear D. Trimming took off 2 bases at V and 0 bases at J, with 4 bases between the two ends. Germline V gene sequence: CDR1 KGHSH, CDR2 LQKENI. The CDR3 is 13 residues long. CDR3 nucleotides: TGTGCCAGCTCACCAGGAGCTAACTATGGCTACACCTTC. It is translated as CASSPGANYGYTF. The full variable domain, completed using reference TRBV18 and TRBJ1-2, is NAGVMQNPRHLVRRRGQEARLRCSPMKGHSHVYWYRQLPEEGLKFMVYLQKENIIDESGMPKERFSAEFPKEGPSILRIQQVVRGDSAAYFCASSPGANYGYTFGSGTRLTVV.

This clone was observed a single time. The CDR3 reads CASSYGHQGANYGYTF. The CDR3 bases are TGTGCCAGCAGTTACGGGCATCAGGGGGCGAACTATGGCTACACCTTC. This chain links TRBV6-5 with TRBJ1-2, with TRBD1 matching over 8 bases. Germline-derived CDR1 and CDR2 are MNHEY and SVGAGI. CDR3 length equals 16 residues. V lost 2 bases, J lost 2 bases, and 7 bases stayed unmatched.

As to this clone: The sample contains more than one DNA sequence encoding this CDR3. The chain employs TRBV7-2 and TRBJ2-7; D not certain. Trimming took off 3 bases at V and 3 bases at J, with 6 bases between the two ends. Germline loops: CDR1 SGHTA, CDR2 FQGNSA. CDR3 length: 12 residues. In nucleotides, the CDR3 is TGTGCCAGCAGCTTTTCCAGCTACGAGCAGTACTTC. Amino acid sequence: CASSFSSYEQYF.

This clone was observed once. The chain joins TRBV7-3 to TRBJ2-5; D is perhaps TRBD2 (7 bases). The CDR3 loop spans 15 amino acids. Germline V gives CDR1 SGHTA, CDR2 FQGTGA. Trimming removed 2 bases at V and 1 base at J, with 11 bases between. CDR3 sequence reads: CASSLGGAPQETQYF. CDR3 DNA sequence: TGTGCCAGCAGCTTAGGGGGGGCCCCCCAAGAGACCCAGTACTTC.

CDR3 nucleotides: TGTGCCACCAGTGATTCCGGACAGGGGACCTACAATGAGCAGTTCTTC. This sequence encodes CATSDSGQGTYNEQFF. The gene calls are TRBV24-1 and TRBJ2-1; 9 nucleotides match TRBD1. The CDR3 sequence is 16 residues long. V shed 2 bases, J shed 2 bases, and the junction held 3 bases outside the gene matches. CDR1 is KGHDR and CDR2 is SFDVKD in the germline V gene.

The chain joins TRBV6-2 or TRBV6-3 to TRBJ2-3, with a tentative D call TRBD2 (7 bases). CDR3 length: 18 amino acids. In germline, CDR1 is MNHEY, CDR2 SVGEGT. V lost 2 bases and J 1 base, leaving 19 bases between the germline ends. This CDR3 reads CASSYGRGAGARTDTQYF. The CDR3 DNA reads as TGTGCCAGCAGTTACGGTCGTGGGGCGGGGGCCCGCACAGATACGCAGTATTTT.

The chain links TRBV30 to TRBJ2-7; TRBD2 matches at 15 bases. Germline CDR1 and CDR2: GTSNPN and SVGIG (reference sequence). The CDR3 is 15 amino acids. The trim removed 2 bases at V and 6 bases at J, leaving 5 bases unmatched. CDR3 residues: CAWSLGLAGGSEQYF. The DNA for the CDR3 is TGTGCCTGGAGTTTGGGACTAGCGGGGGGCTCCGAGCAGTACTTC.

This sequence joins TRBV30 and TRBJ2-7, with 10 bases identical to TRBD2. The V gene's germline CDR1 is GTSNPN and CDR2 SVGIG (reference sequence). With V trimmed by 3 bases and J by 1 base, 3 bases remained unmatched. The CDR3 has 14 residues. CDR3 coding DNA: TGTGCCTGGAGGAAGACTAGCGGGTCCTACGAGCAGTACTTC. It yields the protein CAWRKTSGSYEQYF.

The V call is TRBV19, the J call TRBJ2-5; 7 nucleotides line up with TRBD1. Per the germline V gene, CDR1 is LNHDA and CDR2 is SQIVND (reference sequence). The CDR3 runs 15 residues. V dropped 4 bases and J dropped 4; count of bases not matched to a gene: 9. CDR3 DNA sequence: TGTGCCAGTAGTAGGGGGCAGGGGGTGAGAGAGACCCAGTACTTC. This gives the protein CASSRGQGVRETQYF.

The sample holds one count of this clone. The chain links TRBV2 to TRBJ1-1; 7 nucleotides agree with TRBD1. The CDR3 runs to 14 residues. The germline CDR1 and CDR2 sequences are SNHLY and FYNNEI. J gave up 3 bases and V 9 bases, and 10 bases lay outside the gene matches. The DNA of the CDR3 is TGTGCCAGTCAGCCAGGGGGTCGCTACACTGAAGCTTTCTTT. It translates to CASQPGGRYTEAFF.